This T cell receptor (beta chain) was found in a study of beta chain features in type 1 diabetes. Based on CD45RO/CCR7/CD25/CD127/CD95/CD27, CD4+ regulatory, stem cell-like memory, naive and central memory cells were sorted. Expressed TCRB transcripts got sequenced, as all isolated RNA was reverse transcribed. Sequenced by immunoSEQ multiplex PCR; TCRdb stores in-frame clones only, minus some. Among 810,000 or so clones listed, 15% to 20% were seen once. Study observations and caveats: In the patient group, naive, central memory and Treg TCRB repertoires seemed more alike than in the healthy donor group.

In the case of this clone: Its antigen is still unknown. At the DNA level, this CDR3 is encoded by other sequences in the same sample as well.

This TCR derives from a woman aged 18 to 35 in good health. Material: naive CD4+ T cells from blood.

The CDR3, as DNA: TGTGCCAGCAGCTTAGTCAGGGGAGATGAAAAACTGTTTTTT. Translation: CASSLVRGDEKLFF. V and J are TRBV7-8 and TRBJ1-4, with D possibly being TRBD1 (6 bases). With 1 base removed from V and 6 bases from J, the gap between germline ends came to 9 bases. CDR3 length equals 14 residues. The germline CDR1 and CDR2 sequences are SGHVS and FQNEAQ.